This T cell receptor (beta chain) was identified in a study of Ad26.COV2.S vaccination and SARS-CoV-2 variants. The study, taken as a whole, reports: Reportedly, spike-specific CD8+ and CD4+ T cell responses achieved substantial breadth once vaccination had taken place. Total T cell responses, in the TCR breadth and depth analyses, may have been underestimated. Placebo recipients and vaccine recipients were similar in non-spike TCR breadth. Spike-specific TCR breadth was greater in vaccine than placebo recipients.

Germline V gives CDR1 SEHNR, CDR2 FQNEAQ (reference sequence). CDR3 length: 17 amino acids. J lost 1 base, V lost 0 bases, and 7 bases had no gene match. Using immunoSEQ multiplex PCR, the repertoire was profiled, and TCRdb retains in-frame clones only, with some absent. The data show 300,000 to 400,000 clones, around 92% seen once. On this clone: Its antigen is currently unknown.

This TCR was sampled from a human donor who had recovered from COVID-19. The gene calls are TRBV7-9 and TRBJ1-2, with 8 bases that match TRBD1. Sequencing was performed on peripheral blood, taken after recovery from COVID-19. Here the CDR3 DNA reads TGTGCCAGCAGCTTAGCCAGGGGGGACAGGAGTAACTATGGCTACACCTTC. This codes for CASSLARGDRSNYGYTF.